This T cell receptor (beta chain) was found in a study of cytomegalovirus exposure and HLA in healthy donors (TCRdb year 2017). A note on the overall study: The roughly 700 repertoires of the first cohort and the 120 validation repertoires were produced on the same platform, according to a later analysis. The study aimed to test whether cataloging public T cell receptors could reveal signatures of past pathogen exposure. In addition to the first cohort of around 670 subjects, a separate validation cohort of 120 different subjects was used. The study combined high-throughput TCR immunosequencing, statistical association of individual TCRs with disease status, and machine learning to predict cytomegalovirus infection status. Study-wide findings and limitations: Three of the identified cytomegalovirus-associated TCR beta chains were confirmed in vitro to be specific for cytomegalovirus antigens. Across donors, most TCR sequences were observed very rarely, whereas some public TCRs were present in many individuals. The authors suggested that the approach could potentially be extended to other disease states and immunological phenotypes. In the study, around 150 TCR beta chains were listed as associated with cytomegalovirus. In both the original and validation cohorts, the classifier was reported to diagnose cytomegalovirus status with high specificity and sensitivity. A later analysis found that TCRs clustered in the first cohort also tended to co-occur in the roughly 120 validation repertoires, with 90% to 95% of cluster scores above 0. All 120 or so repertoires were used to score co-occurrence in the validation cohort in a later analysis, because that analysis had no HLA typing for the cohort.

A word on this clone: The target of this receptor is not known. One base away there is no much larger clone; base qualities are not given.

Libraries were built with the immunoSEQ multiplex PCR assay. For the original study's pipeline: A statistical classification framework was developed to diagnose cytomegalovirus status using the catalog of TCR beta chain sequences. TCRdb provides this immuneACCESS table in a form limited to in-frame rearrangements. Some clones are lacking; in checked studies, under half of them reflect an unresolved V gene, and why the rest are absent is not known. V and J calls and clone size are as listed in that table; D and trimming were resolved from the DNA. For this sample there are about 74,000 clones; about 93% appear just once. Under 2% of the sample goes to the ten largest clones. As encoded in the germline V gene (reference sequence), CDR1 is LNHDA while CDR2 is SQIVND. Trimming costs V 2 bases and J 3 bases, and their ends lie 16 bases apart. The cysteine opens and the phenylalanine closes a CDR3 of 16 amino acids. Here the CDR3 DNA is all that survives: 48 bases in frame from base 1.

The donors belonged to the validation cohort of roughly 120 subjects, which was separate from the 666-subject first cohort. The source material was PBMCs. The source is a man in his late teens or twenties in good health and CMV-seropositive. The chain employs TRBV19 and TRBJ2-5, with TRBD2 tentatively as D gene (5 bases match). CDR3 reads: CASSIMARAGKETQYF. At the DNA level, the sequence is TGTGCCAGTAGTATAATGGCGAGGGCTGGGAAAGAGACCCAGTACTTC.